This T cell receptor (beta chain) was observed in a study of regulatory T cells in long-lasting Graves disease. The authors built TCR beta libraries using iRepertoire HTBI primers and Arm-PCR of CDR3 regions. In TCRdb, the multiplex PCR reads were re-called with MiXCR into one record per CDR3 protein. The repertoire has 650,000 to 700,000 distinct CDR3 sequences, roughly 30% of them found once; the top ten carry 42%. On this clonotype: As yet, its antigen is unknown.

Indicated time point: persistent/refractory GD, antithyroid drugs over 5 years with positive TRAb. RNA isolated from PBMCs was used to make the TCR library. General study results and limits: Preferential use of TRBV28, TRBJ1-2 and TRBJ2-5 was seen in persistent disease. Newly diagnosed patients had higher TCR diversity than persistent Graves' patients did. Possibly, too few samples lowered accuracy.

The ends were cut back, 3 bases at V and 0 bases at J, with 18 bases in the middle. CDR1 and CDR2 (germline): LNHDA, SQIVND (reference sequence). The CDR3 runs 17 residues. The origin of this receptor is a female donor with Graves disease. This rearrangement joins TRBV19 to TRBJ2-7, with D unclear. The sample here was peripheral blood mononuclear cells (PBMCs), taken when the disease was refractory, from a patient treated with antithyroid drugs. This CDR3 reads CASSIGYGGKSSYEQYF. CDR3 nucleotide sequence: TGTGCCAGTAGTATTGGTTACGGCGGAAAGAGCTCCTACGAGCAGTACTTC.